A selection of T cell receptor beta chains follows, all from one sample in a study of memory CD4+ T cells and cytomegalovirus serostatus. Only in-frame clones appear in the TCRdb table, and some are missing; sequencing was by immunoSEQ multiplex PCR. Here the sample spans under 40,000 clones, around 80% being singletons. The sequenced sample was memory CD4+ T cells from blood. The receptors come from an adult in good health and CMV-seropositive. Each CDR3 is given with its conserved first and last residue. A D gene is named only where the DNA matches it firmly. Not all rows give a size; the values are once, few, many and, for expanded clones, a class.

v_call	j_call	d_call	clone_size	cdr3_nt	cdr3_aa
TRBV7-6	TRBJ2-5	-	few	TGTGCCAGCAGCTTAGCGGCTGGGGGGACCCAGTACTTC	CASSLAAGGTQYF
TRBV5-8	TRBJ2-7	-	-	TGTGCCAGCAGCTTGACAGGGTACGAGCAGTACTTC	CASSLTGYEQYF
TRBV5-8	TRBJ1-1	TRBD1	-	TGTGCCAGCAGTACAGGGGGCCGAATCAGTAACACTGAAGCTTTCTTT	CASSTGGRISNTEAFF
TRBV21-1	TRBJ1-5	-	-	TGTGCCAGCAGCCAACAGGGTCGGGGTGATCAGCCCCAGCATTTT	CASSQQGRGDQPQHF
TRBV28	TRBJ2-2	-	few	TGTGCCAGCAGCCCCGGCGGACTCTCGTACGGGGAGCTGTTTTTT	CASSPGGLSYGELFF
TRBV15	TRBJ2-1	TRBD2	-	TGTGCCACCAGCAGAGTTCCCGGACTAGCGGGAGATGAGCAGTTCTTC	CATSRVPGLAGDEQFF
TRBV7-3	TRBJ2-2	TRBD1	-	TGTGCCAGCAGCGTAACCGGGGACAGGGCCTCCACCGGGGAGCTGTTTTTT	CASSVTGDRASTGELFF
TRBV5-1	TRBJ1-3	-	-	TGCGCCAGCAGCTTGCAGGCCACCTCTGGAAACACCATATATTTT	CASSLQATSGNTIYF
TRBV7-9	TRBJ2-3	-	-	TGTGCCAGCAGCTCTCGGGACATTGATACGCAGTATTTT	CASSSRDIDTQYF
TRBV5-6	TRBJ2-6	-	-	TGTGCCAGCAGCAAATCGGGGACCGCGGCCAACGTCCTGACTTTC	CASSKSGTAANVLTF
TRBV19	TRBJ2-1	-	-	TGTGCCAGTAGTATTCGGGGGAGAATCGATGAGCAGTTCTTC	CASSIRGRIDEQFF
TRBV7-2	TRBJ2-3	-	-	TGTGCCAGCAGCCTCTTGGGGGCGGGGGTGTTCGATACGCAGTATTTT	CASSLLGAGVFDTQYF
TRBV5-1	TRBJ2-7	TRBD1	-	TGCGCCAGCAGCTTGGGACAGGGGAATATGTACGAGCAGTACTTC	CASSLGQGNMYEQYF
TRBV28	TRBJ2-2	-	-	TGTGCCAGCAGTTTATTAGGTGTGGGTACCGGGGAGCTGTTTTTT	CASSLLGVGTGELFF
TRBV9	TRBJ2-5	-	-	TGTGCCAGCAGCGTAGATGCCCCCTCCCCGACCCAGTACTTC	CASSVDAPSPTQYF
TRBV25-1	TRBJ2-7	TRBD2	-	TGTGCCAGCAGTGAAGCGGGGCAGCGGGGGGCTTACTACGAGCAGTACTTC	CASSEAGQRGAYYEQYF
TRBV27	TRBJ2-1	TRBD2	few	TGTGCCAGCAGTTCGTTTCGACGGGGGGGCCACAATGAGCAGTTCTTC	CASSSFRRGGHNEQFF
TRBV7-6	TRBJ2-5	-	-	TGTGCCAGCAGCTTATTTAAAGGAATCCAAGAGACCCAGTACTTC	CASSLFKGIQETQYF
TRBV10-3	TRBJ2-1	TRBD2	-	TGTGCCATCAGGGGTCCACTAGCGGGAGGCGGCGGTGAGCAGTTCTTC	CAIRGPLAGGGGEQFF
TRBV14	TRBJ2-2	-	-	TGTGCCAGCAGCCAAGCCAGCGGAGGGTGGACCGGGGAGCTGTTTTTT	CASSQASGGWTGELFF
TRBV7-6	TRBJ2-7	-	once	TGTGCCAGCAGCCGACGGAGAGGGGGCGAGCAGTACTTC	CASSRRRGGEQYF
TRBV4-1	TRBJ2-7	TRBD2	-	TGCGCCAGCAGCCCCCATGGGCTAGCGGGAGACGAGCAGTACTTC	CASSPHGLAGDEQYF
TRBV5-1	TRBJ2-7	TRBD2	-	TGCGCCAGCAGCTGGGGCAGCGGGAGCTCCTACGAGCAGTACTTC	CASSWGSGSSYEQYF
TRBV7-9	TRBJ2-7	-	-	TGTGCCAGCAGCTTAGACGGTTCCTACGAGCAGTACTTC	CASSLDGSYEQYF
TRBV10-3	TRBJ1-5	-	few	TGTGCCATCAGTGAGGGGATATATAGCAATCAGCCCCAGCATTTT	CAISEGIYSNQPQHF
TRBV5-1	TRBJ1-1	-	-	TGCGCCAGCAGCTCGGGAGCCAGCTACACTGAAGCTTTCTTT	CASSSGASYTEAFF
TRBV27	TRBJ2-3	-	-	TGTGCCAGCAGGGACCTTCTTACAGATACGCAGTATTTT	CASRDLLTDTQYF
TRBV4-1	TRBJ2-7	TRBD1	few	TGCGCCAGCAGCCCTTGGGGACAGGGAGGTTTCAACGAGCAGTACTTC	CASSPWGQGGFNEQYF
TRBV4-3	TRBJ2-4	-	-	TGCGCCAGCAGCCTCCAGGGCCCACAAAACATTCAGTACTTC	CASSLQGPQNIQYF
TRBV4-2	TRBJ2-3	-	-	TGTGCCACCCCACGTCACCTGACAGATACGCAGTATTTT	CATPRHLTDTQYF
TRBV6-6	TRBJ1-1	-	-	TGTGCCAGCGGAAAAGAAGGAGGGACTGAAGCTTTCTTT	CASGKEGGTEAFF
TRBV6-5	TRBJ2-7	-	few	TGTGCCAGCAGTCAGCCATCTACCATCGAGCAGTACTTC	CASSQPSTIEQYF
TRBV6-1	TRBJ1-2	-	-	TGTGCCAGCAGTCCCTCAGGGTTGGTCTATGGCTACACCTTC	CASSPSGLVYGYTF
TRBV7-2	TRBJ2-2	-	-	TGTGCCAGCAGCTTCGGCATGGAGATACAGTTTTTCACCGGGGAGCTGTTTTTT	CASSFGMEIQFFTGELFF
TRBV11-1	TRBJ2-1	-	once	TGTGCCAGCAGCTTACCAATTGACAATGAGCAGTTCTTC	CASSLPIDNEQFF
TRBV28	TRBJ2-2	-	-	TGTGCCAGTTGGGGAGCGGCGAACACCGGGGAGCTGTTTTTT	CASWGAANTGELFF
TRBV4-1	TRBJ2-1	-	-	TGCGCCAGCAGCCAAGAGTGGCGGGGCGAGCAGTTCTTC	CASSQEWRGEQFF
TRBV5-4	TRBJ2-3	TRBD2	few	TGTGCCAGCAGCTTGGAGGGGCCTAGCGGGGTTAGCACAGATACGCAGTATTTT	CASSLEGPSGVSTDTQYF
TRBV7-2	TRBJ2-2	TRBD1	-	TGTGCCAGCAGCTTGGGTTACGCCGGGACAGGGGCCGGGGAGCTGTTTTTT	CASSLGYAGTGAGELFF
TRBV27	TRBJ2-2	-	once	TGTGCCAGAACCCCCCAGACCCCAAACACCGGGGAGCTGTTTTTT	CARTPQTPNTGELFF
TRBV4-1	TRBJ2-5	TRBD2	-	TGCGCCAGCAGCCGAGCGGGTAGCGGGAGGGCCTATGAGACCCAGTACTTC	CASSRAGSGRAYETQYF
TRBV29-1	TRBJ2-3	-	-	TGCAGCGTTGAAAGTGGGGGCTGGGATACGCAGTATTTT	CSVESGGWDTQYF
TRBV29-1	TRBJ1-1	TRBD1	few	TGCAGCGTTGCAGGGGGATGGGGAATGAACACTGAAGCTTTCTTT	CSVAGGWGMNTEAFF
TRBV7-8	TRBJ1-2	-	-	TGTGCCAGCAGCGCGGGAAGGTTTAACTATGGCTACACCTTC	CASSAGRFNYGYTF
TRBV14	TRBJ2-4	-	-	TGTGCCAGCAGCCCCTTTGACGGAGCCAAAAACATTCAGTACTTC	CASSPFDGAKNIQYF
TRBV14	TRBJ2-1	-	-	TGTGCCAGCAGCCTACGCGGGCGGGGTGAGCAGTTCTTC	CASSLRGRGEQFF
TRBV7-2	TRBJ1-1	TRBD1	-	TGTGCCAGCAGGAGACAGGGGGCGAATGAAGCTTTCTTT	CASRRQGANEAFF
TRBV5-1	TRBJ2-2	-	-	TGCGCCAGCAGCCTGTCGGAAGCCGGGGAGCTGTTTTTT	CASSLSEAGELFF
TRBV25-1	TRBJ2-3	-	-	TGTGCCAGCAGTGAATCCCGATCCTCAGATACGCAGTATTTT	CASSESRSSDTQYF
TRBV4-3	TRBJ2-1	TRBD1	-	TGCGCCAGCAGCCAAGATGGGACAGGGGGCTACAATGAGCAGTTCTTC	CASSQDGTGGYNEQFF
TRBV5-1	TRBJ2-1	TRBD2	-	TGCGCCAGCAGGTCGGACGGGGGGGCCTACAATGAGCAGTTCTTC	CASRSDGGAYNEQFF
TRBV5-4	TRBJ2-5	TRBD1	-	TGTGCCAGCAGCATAGACAGGGGGCGCGTAGAGACCCAGTACTTC	CASSIDRGRVETQYF
TRBV27	TRBJ1-2	-	-	TGTGCCAGCAGTTTATCCCAAGGGATGGGGAACTATGGCTACACCTTC	CASSLSQGMGNYGYTF